Below, one TCR beta chain is given with its context. The data originate from a study of blood T cell repertoires in COVID-19. Background on the study: The study drew acute and convalescent COVID-19 samples from the United States, Italy and Spain. From T cells, B-cell-depleted T cells, or PBMCs came the material, which was cDNA or gDNA.

Authors' methods: Nucleated cell number was recorded as an estimate derived from reference gene primer amplification. Generated by immunoSEQ multiplex PCR, the TCRdb table keeps only in-frame clones and is missing some. The V and J calls and clone size were taken over from that table, and D and trimming were inferred from the DNA. The sample contains roughly 230,000 clones, around four fifths of which appear only once. Germline CDR1 MNHEY, CDR2 SMNVEV (reference sequence). V was clipped by 4 bases and J by 3 bases; unmatched bases: 2. CDR3 length: 14 residues. The material sequenced was peripheral blood. The rearrangement uses TRBV27 and TRBJ2-7; 11 positions agree with TRBD1. The source is a middle-aged man with acute or convalescent COVID-19. CDR3 nucleotides: TGTGCCAGCAGTTCGGGACAGGGGGACTACGAGCAGTACTTC. This gives the protein CASSSGQGDYEQYF.